The sequence of this T cell receptor (beta chain) was determined in a study of human T cells and chemical hapten exposure. Study information: Upper-back patch tests with 0.01% DPC were read at 6 days.

This clonotype was detected only a few times. What it binds is not known. Unique molecular identifiers were affixed to discrete cDNA molecules within the library. TCRdb ran MiXCR on the RACE reads and lists one entry per CDR3 protein. The table shows about 71,000 distinct CDR3 sequences, with 9.8% occurring only once. General observations from the study: Unchanged with DPC sensitization were TCRs above 1 in 1000 frequency. Having alopecia, donors may respond immunologically unlike healthy people.

Specified time point: patch test 1, 2 weeks after DPC sensitization. Noted treatment: therapeutic diphenylcyclopropenone sensitization with weekly scalp DPC. Trimming took 1 base from V and 6 from J; bases not matched to a gene: 6. Germline CDR1 reads LGHDT; CDR2 reads YNNKEL (reference sequence). The CDR3 loop spans 15 amino acids. This specimen was whole blood, taken in connection with sensitization to the hapten diphenylcyclopropenone (DPC). V gene TRBV3-1 combines with J gene TRBJ2-3, with 8 bases aligning to TRBD2. The sequence was obtained from a middle-aged woman with alopecia areata. Some clones in this sample may be carry-over from other donors' samples. The CDR3 loop reads CASSQVGGAADTQYF. Written as DNA, the CDR3 is TGTGCCAGCAGCCAAGTCGGGGGGGCCGCGGATACGCAGTATTTT.